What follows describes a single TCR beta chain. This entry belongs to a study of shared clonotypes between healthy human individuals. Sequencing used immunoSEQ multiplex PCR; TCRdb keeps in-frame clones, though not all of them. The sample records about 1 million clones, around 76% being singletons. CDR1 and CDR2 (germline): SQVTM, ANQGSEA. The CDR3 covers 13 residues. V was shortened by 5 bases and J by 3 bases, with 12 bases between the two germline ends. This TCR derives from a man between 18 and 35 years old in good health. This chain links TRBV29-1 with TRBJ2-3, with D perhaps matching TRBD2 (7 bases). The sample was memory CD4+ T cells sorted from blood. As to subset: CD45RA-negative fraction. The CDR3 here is CSVRGALTDTQYF. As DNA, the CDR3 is TGCAGCGTTCGGGGGGCATTGACAGATACGCAGTATTTT.